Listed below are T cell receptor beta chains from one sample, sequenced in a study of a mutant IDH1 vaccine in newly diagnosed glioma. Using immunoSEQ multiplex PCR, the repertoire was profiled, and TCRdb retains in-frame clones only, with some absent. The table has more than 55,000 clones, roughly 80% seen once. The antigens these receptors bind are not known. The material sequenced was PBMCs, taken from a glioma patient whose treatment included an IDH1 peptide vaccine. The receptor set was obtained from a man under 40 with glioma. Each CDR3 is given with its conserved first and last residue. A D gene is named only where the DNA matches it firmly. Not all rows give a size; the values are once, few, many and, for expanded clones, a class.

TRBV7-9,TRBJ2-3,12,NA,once,TGTGCCAGCAGCTTAGAGGGGGATACGCAGTATTTT,CASSLEGDTQYF
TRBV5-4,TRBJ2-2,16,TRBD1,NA,TGTGCCAGCAGCTGGGGCCGGGACAGGAACACCGGGGAGCTGTTTTTT,CASSWGRDRNTGELFF
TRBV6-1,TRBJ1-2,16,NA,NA,TGTGCCAGCAGTGATCTGTATCACAGAACTACCTCCGGCTACACCTTC,CASSDLYHRTTSGYTF
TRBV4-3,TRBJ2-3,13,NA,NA,TGCGCCAGCAGCCAAGTCGAGGGATCCACGCAGTATTTT,CASSQVEGSTQYF
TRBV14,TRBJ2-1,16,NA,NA,TGTGCCAGCAGCCACCAGGCGGGGAGAGCTTACAATGAGCAGTTCTTC,CASSHQAGRAYNEQFF
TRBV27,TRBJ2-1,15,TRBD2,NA,TGTGCCAGCAGTCCCTCAGCGGGAGGGCACAATGAGCAGTTCTTC,CASSPSAGGHNEQFF
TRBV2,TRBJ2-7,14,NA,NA,TGTGCCAGCAGCGAGCAGGGGCACTTCTACGAGCAGTACTTC,CASSEQGHFYEQYF
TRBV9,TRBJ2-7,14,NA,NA,TGTGCCAGCAGCGGAGAGGGTGGGGGGTACGAGCAGTACTTC,CASSGEGGGYEQYF
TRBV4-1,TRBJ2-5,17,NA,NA,TGCGCCAGCAGCCAAGATTTTGAGCGTCGCCCCAGGGAGACCCAGTACTTC,CASSQDFERRPRETQYF
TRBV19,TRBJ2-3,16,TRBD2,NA,TGTGCCAGTAGTTCGGGGACTAGCGGAAGCACAGATACGCAGTATTTT,CASSSGTSGSTDTQYF
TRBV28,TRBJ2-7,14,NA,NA,TGTGCCAGCAGTTTGGACACCCGCGGTTACGAGCAGTACTTC,CASSLDTRGYEQYF
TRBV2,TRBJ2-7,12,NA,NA,TGTGCCAGCAGACCTCTAGCGTACGAGCAGTACTTC,CASRPLAYEQYF
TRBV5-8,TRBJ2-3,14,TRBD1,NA,TGTGCCAGCAGCCCGGGACAGAAGGGAGATACGCAGTATTTT,CASSPGQKGDTQYF
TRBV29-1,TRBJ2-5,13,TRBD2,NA,TGCAGCGTTGAAGTTGCGGGAGTTGAGACCCAGTACTTC,CSVEVAGVETQYF
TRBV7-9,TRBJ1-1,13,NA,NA,TGTGCCAGCAGCCCCGTTTTAGGGCTTGAAGCTTTCTTT,CASSPVLGLEAFF
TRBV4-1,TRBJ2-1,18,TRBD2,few,TGCGCCAGCAGCTGGACTAGCGGGCCCTGGAGCTCCTACAATGAGCAGTTCTTC,CASSWTSGPWSSYNEQFF
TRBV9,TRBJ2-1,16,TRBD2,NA,TGTGCCAGCAGCGCACTAGGACTAGCGGACCTCAATGAGCAGTTCTTC,CASSALGLADLNEQFF
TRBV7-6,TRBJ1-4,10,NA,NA,TGTGCCAGCTTTACCACCATTACTGTTTTT,CASFTTITVF
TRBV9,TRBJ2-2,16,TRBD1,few,TGTGCCAGCAGTCAGCGGGACAGGGGATATACCGGGGAGCTGTTTTTT,CASSQRDRGYTGELFF
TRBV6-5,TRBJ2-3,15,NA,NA,TGTGCCAGCAGGTCCTCAGGGGAACCATCCGATACGCAGTATTTT,CASRSSGEPSDTQYF
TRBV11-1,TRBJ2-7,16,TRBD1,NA,TGTGCCAGCAGCTTAACGGACGGGACAGGAAGTTACGAGCAGTACTTC,CASSLTDGTGSYEQYF
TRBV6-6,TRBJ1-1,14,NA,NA,TGTGCCAGCAGTTACGCGGGGTTAGGGACTGAAGCTTTCTTT,CASSYAGLGTEAFF